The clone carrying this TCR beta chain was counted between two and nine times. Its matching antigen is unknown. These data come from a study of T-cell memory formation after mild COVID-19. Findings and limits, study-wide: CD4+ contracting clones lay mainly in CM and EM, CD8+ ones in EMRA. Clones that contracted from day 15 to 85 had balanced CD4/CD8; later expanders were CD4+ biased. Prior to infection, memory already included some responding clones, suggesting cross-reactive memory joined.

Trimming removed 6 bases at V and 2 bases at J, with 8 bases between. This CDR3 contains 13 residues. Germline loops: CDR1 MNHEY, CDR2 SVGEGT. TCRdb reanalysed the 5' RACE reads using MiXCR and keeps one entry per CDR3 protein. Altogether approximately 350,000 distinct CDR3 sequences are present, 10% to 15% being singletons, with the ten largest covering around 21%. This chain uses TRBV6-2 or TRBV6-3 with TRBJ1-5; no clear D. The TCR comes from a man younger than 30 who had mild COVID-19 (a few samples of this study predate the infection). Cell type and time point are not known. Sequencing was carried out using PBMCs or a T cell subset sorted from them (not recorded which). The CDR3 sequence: CASRLGRNQPQHF. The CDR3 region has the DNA TGTGCCAGCAGACTCGGACGCAATCAGCCCCAGCATTTT.